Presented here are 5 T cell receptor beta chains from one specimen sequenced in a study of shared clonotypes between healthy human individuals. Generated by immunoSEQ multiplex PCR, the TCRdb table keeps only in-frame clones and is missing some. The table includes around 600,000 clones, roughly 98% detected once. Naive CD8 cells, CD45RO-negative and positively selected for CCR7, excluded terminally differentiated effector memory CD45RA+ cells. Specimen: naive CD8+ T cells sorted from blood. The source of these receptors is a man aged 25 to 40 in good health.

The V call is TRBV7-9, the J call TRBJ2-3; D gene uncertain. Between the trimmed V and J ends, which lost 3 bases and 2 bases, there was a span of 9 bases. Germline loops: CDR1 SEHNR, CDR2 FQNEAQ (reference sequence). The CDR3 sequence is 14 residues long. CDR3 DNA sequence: TGTGCCAGCAGCTTGGACCTGGTCACAGATACGCAGTATTTT. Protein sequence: CASSLDLVTDTQYF.

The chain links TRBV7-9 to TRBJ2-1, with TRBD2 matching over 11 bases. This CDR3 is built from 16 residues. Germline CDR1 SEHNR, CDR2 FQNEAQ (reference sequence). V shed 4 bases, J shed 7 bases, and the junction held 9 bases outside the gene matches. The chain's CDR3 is CASSSLAGGPRNEQFF. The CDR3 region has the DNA TGTGCCAGCAGCTCATTAGCGGGAGGGCCTCGGAATGAGCAGTTCTTC.

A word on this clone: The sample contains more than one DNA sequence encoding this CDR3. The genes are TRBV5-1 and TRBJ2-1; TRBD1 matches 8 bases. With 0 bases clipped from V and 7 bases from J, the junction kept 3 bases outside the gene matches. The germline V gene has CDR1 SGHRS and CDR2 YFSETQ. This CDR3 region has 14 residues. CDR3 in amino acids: CASSLGQGANEQFF. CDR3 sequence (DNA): TGCGCCAGCAGCTTGGGGCAGGGGGCAAATGAGCAGTTCTTC.

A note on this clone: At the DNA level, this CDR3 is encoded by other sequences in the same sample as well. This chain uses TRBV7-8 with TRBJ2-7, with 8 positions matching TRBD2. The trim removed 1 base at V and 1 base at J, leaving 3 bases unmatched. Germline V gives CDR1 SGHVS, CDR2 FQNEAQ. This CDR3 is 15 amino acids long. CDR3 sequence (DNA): TGTGCCAGCAGCTTAGAAGCTAGCGGGTCCTACGAGCAGTACTTC. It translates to CASSLEASGSYEQYF.

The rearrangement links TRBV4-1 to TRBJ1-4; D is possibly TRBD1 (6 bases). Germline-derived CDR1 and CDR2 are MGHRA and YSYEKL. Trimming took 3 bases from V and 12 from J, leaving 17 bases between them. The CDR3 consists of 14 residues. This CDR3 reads CASSHGTPGRELFF. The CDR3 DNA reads TGCGCCAGCAGCCACGGGACACCGGGGCGCGAACTGTTTTTT.